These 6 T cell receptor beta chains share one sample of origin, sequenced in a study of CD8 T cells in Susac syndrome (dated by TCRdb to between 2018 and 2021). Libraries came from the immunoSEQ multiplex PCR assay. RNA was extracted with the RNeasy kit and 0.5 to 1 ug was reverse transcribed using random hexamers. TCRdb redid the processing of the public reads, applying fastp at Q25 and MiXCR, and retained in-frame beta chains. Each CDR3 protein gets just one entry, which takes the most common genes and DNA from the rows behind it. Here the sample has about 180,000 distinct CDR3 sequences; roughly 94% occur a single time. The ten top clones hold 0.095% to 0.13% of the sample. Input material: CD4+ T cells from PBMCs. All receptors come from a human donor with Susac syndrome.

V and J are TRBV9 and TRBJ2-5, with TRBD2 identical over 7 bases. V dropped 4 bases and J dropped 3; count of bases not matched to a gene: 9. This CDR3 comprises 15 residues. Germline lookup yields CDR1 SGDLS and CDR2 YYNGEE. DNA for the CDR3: TGTGCCAGCAGCTATCGCGGGGGAACGGAAGAGACCCAGTACTTC. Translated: CASSYRGGTEETQYF.

As DNA, the CDR3 is TGCAGCGGCGGAGGGTGGAACGAGCAGTACTTC. Translated: CSGGGWNEQYF. The chain employs TRBV29-1 and TRBJ2-7; D is perhaps TRBD2 (6 bases). Trimming took 7 bases from V and 5 from J, leaving 12 bases between them. CDR1 is SQVTM and CDR2 is ANQGSEA in the germline V gene. The CDR3 is made up of 11 amino acids.

The CDR3: CASSQPGTGWLREQYF. The CDR3 nucleotides read TGTGCCAGCTCACAACCGGGGACAGGGTGGCTCCGCGAGCAGTACTTC. V is TRBV18 and J is TRBJ2-7; TRBD1 matches 9 bases. J was trimmed by 6 bases and V by 4 bases; bases with no gene match: 13. CDR1 is KGHSH, CDR2 LQKENI, per germline. The CDR3 runs to 16 residues.

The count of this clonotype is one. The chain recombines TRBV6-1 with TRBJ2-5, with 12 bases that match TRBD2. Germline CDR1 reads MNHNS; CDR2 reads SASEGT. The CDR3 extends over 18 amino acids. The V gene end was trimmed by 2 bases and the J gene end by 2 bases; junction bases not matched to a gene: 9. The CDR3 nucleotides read TGTGCCAGCAGTGAACAACTGACTAGCGGGGGAGAACAAGAGACCCAGTACTTC. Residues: CASSEQLTSGGEQETQYF.

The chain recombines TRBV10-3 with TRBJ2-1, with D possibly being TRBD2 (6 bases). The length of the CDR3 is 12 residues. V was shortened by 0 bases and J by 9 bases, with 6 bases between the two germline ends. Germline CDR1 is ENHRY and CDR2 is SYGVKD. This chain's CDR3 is CAISESGGEQFF. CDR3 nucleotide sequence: TGTGCCATCAGTGAGTCGGGGGGTGAGCAGTTCTTC.

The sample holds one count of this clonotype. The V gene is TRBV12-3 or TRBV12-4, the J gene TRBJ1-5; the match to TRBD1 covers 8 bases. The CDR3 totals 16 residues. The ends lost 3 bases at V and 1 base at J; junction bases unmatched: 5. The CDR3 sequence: CASSFQGAQSNQPQHF. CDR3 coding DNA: TGTGCCAGCAGTTTTCAGGGGGCCCAGAGCAATCAGCCCCAGCATTTT.